This passage covers 17 T cell receptor beta chains from one sample sequenced in a study of regulatory T cells in long-lasting Graves disease. Noted time point: newly diagnosed GD, antithyroid drugs for less than 3 months. The TCR library was made from RNA that had been extracted from PBMCs in TRIzol. According to the study, TCR beta libraries were built with iRepertoire HTBI primers and CDR3-region Arm-PCR. A single record per CDR3 protein comes from TCRdb applying MiXCR to the multiplex PCR reads. The profile shows around 400,000 distinct CDR3 sequences, roughly a sixth of them singletons. The source was peripheral blood mononuclear cells (PBMCs), collected at new diagnosis, from a patient treated with antithyroid drugs. These TCRs come from a female donor with Graves disease.

The chain has TRBV12-3 or TRBV12-4 and TRBJ2-5; 11 bases are a match to TRBD2. V was clipped by 6 bases and J by 7 bases; unmatched bases: 13. The length of the CDR3 is 16 residues. As DNA, the CDR3 is TGTGCCAGCAGCCAAAATCTAGCGGGAGGCCTCAGGACCCAGTACTTC. Translating gives CASSQNLAGGLRTQYF.

The chain links TRBV27 to TRBJ2-7, with 7 bases fitting TRBD1. V was pared by 3 bases and J by 3 bases, with 11 bases of the junction left unmatched. The CDR3 is 16 amino acids. Germline CDR1 MNHEY, CDR2 SMNVEV (reference sequence). The CDR3 DNA follows: TGTGCCAGCAGTTTGCCCCCCGGGACAGCCATCTACGAGCAGTACTTC. Its protein is CASSLPPGTAIYEQYF.

About this clonotype itself: A much larger clone differs by one base, so this may be a read error. The CDR3 ends on some other residue instead of the conserved phenylalanine or tryptophan, so this is likely a read error. Because the CDR3's place on the DNA is in doubt, the DNA is left out and the CDR3 is given as listed by TCRdb. J is TRBJ2-7 and V is TRBV13; the table's D call TRBD2 went unverified against the DNA. CDR1 PRHDT and CDR2 FYEKMQ come from the germline V gene (reference sequence). With termini counted, the CDR3 has 11 amino acids. CDR3 sequence: CASSSGTSEYL.

V gene TRBV9 combines with J gene TRBJ1-3, with D perhaps matching TRBD1 (5 bases). V was cut by 4 bases and J by 2 bases, with 10 bases left in between. CDR1 is SGDLS and CDR2 is YYNGEE in the germline V gene. The CDR3 is made up of 14 amino acids. CDR3 sequence reads: CASSRGGAGNTIYF. In DNA, the CDR3 is TGTGCCAGCAGCCGGGGAGGGGCTGGAAACACCATATATTTT.

The chain links TRBV12-3 or TRBV12-4 to TRBJ2-1; weak D call: TRBD2 (5 bases). This CDR3 has 16 amino acids. The V end was cut by 6 bases, the J end by 6 bases, with 21 bases between. CDR3 nucleotide sequence: TGTGCCAGCAGCCGCCCCGGACTCTTCGAGAGCAATGAGCAGTTCTTC. Protein: CASSRPGLFESNEQFF.

This clonotype turned up a few times. J is TRBJ2-6 and V is TRBV7-9, with 7 positions matching TRBD1. The trim removed 5 bases at V and 3 bases at J, leaving 4 bases unmatched. The CDR3 loop spans 15 amino acids. Looked up from germline, CDR1 is SEHNR and CDR2 is FQNEAQ (reference sequence). As DNA, the CDR3 is TGTGCCAGCAGCCGTACAGGGGATGGGGCCAACGTCCTGACTTTC. Amino acid sequence: CASSRTGDGANVLTF.

The chain recombines TRBV11-2 with TRBJ2-3, with D perhaps assigned TRBD1 or TRBD2 (6 bases each). The CDR3 contains 17 residues. V was cut by 5 bases and J by 1 base, with 19 bases left in between. Looked up from germline, CDR1 is SGHAT and CDR2 is FQNNGV. CDR3 amino acids: CASSGHYRGQGTDTQYF. CDR3 sequence (DNA): TGTGCCAGCAGCGGACATTATCGGGGGCAAGGCACAGATACGCAGTATTTT.

CDR3 loop: CASRRGQSIDQPQHF. The DNA for the CDR3 is TGTGCCAGCAGGAGGGGACAGTCGATTGATCAGCCCCAGCATTTT. The genes are TRBV6-2 or TRBV6-3 and TRBJ1-5; 7 bases are shared with TRBD1. The germline CDR1 and CDR2 sequences are MNHEY and SVGEGT. This CDR3 comprises 15 residues. V was pared by 6 bases and J by 5 bases, with 10 bases of the junction left unmatched.

This clonotype appeared many times. The V call is TRBV20-1, the J call TRBJ1-1; D is perhaps TRBD1 (6 bases). The germline V and J ends were trimmed by 7 bases and 4 bases, with 16 bases remaining between them. Germline CDR1 reads DFQATT; CDR2 reads SNEGSKA (reference sequence). This CDR3 spans 13 amino acids. Here the CDR3 DNA reads TGCAGTGTCCTCACCGAGGGGGGCACTGAAGCTTTCTTT. Amino acid sequence: CSVLTEGGTEAFF.

Regarding this clonotype: A much larger clone sits a single nucleotide away, making a read error possible. The rearrangement uses TRBV7-2 and TRBJ1-5, with a possible D match to TRBD1 (5 bases). The length of the CDR3 is 17 residues. CDR1 SGHTA and CDR2 FQGNSA come from the germline V gene. For the CDR3, the DNA is TGTGCCGGCAGCTCGGGGGTCGTCCGGACTAGCAATCAGCCCCAGCATTTT. This gives the protein CAGSSGVVRTSNQPQHF. The whole variable domain, filled in from reference TRBV7-2 and TRBJ1-5, reads GAGVSQSPSNKVTEKGKDVELRCDPISGHTALYWYRQSLGQGLEFLIYFQGNSAPDKSGLPSDRFSAERTGGSVSTLTIQRTQQEDSAVYLCAGSSGVVRTSNQPQHFGDGTRLSIL.

The chain employs TRBV27 and TRBJ1-5; no firm D call. This CDR3 spans 13 amino acids. Trimming shortened V by 4 bases and J by 6 bases, and 10 bases separated the two germline ends. Germline V CDR1 and CDR2: MNHEY, SMNVEV (reference sequence). This CDR3 reads CASSSEGGQPQHF. The CDR3 DNA follows: TGTGCCAGCAGTTCAGAGGGAGGTCAGCCCCAGCATTTT.

The chain recombines TRBV7-9 with TRBJ1-2; no firm D call. Germline CDR1 SEHNR, CDR2 FQNEAQ (reference sequence). The CDR3 is 12 amino acids. V was trimmed by 0 bases and J by 6 bases, leaving 5 bases between them. The CDR3 spells CASSLAPDGYTF. As DNA, the CDR3 is TGTGCCAGCAGCTTAGCCCCCGATGGCTACACCTTC.

This clonotype has ten or more counts. The rearrangement uses TRBV7-9 and TRBJ2-7; D is possibly TRBD1 or TRBD2 (5 bases each). The V and J ends lost 0 bases and 2 bases respectively, with 11 bases between them. CDR3 size: 15 residues. From germline, CDR1 is SEHNR and CDR2 FQNEAQ (reference sequence). The CDR3 protein is CASSLAGSGPYEQYF. Here the CDR3 DNA reads TGTGCCAGCAGCTTAGCGGGATCGGGGCCCTACGAGCAGTACTTC.

Many counts were recorded for this clonotype. The J gene is TRBJ2-7, the V gene TRBV5-4; perhaps TRBD2 as D (6 bases). Trimming removed 5 bases at V and 5 bases at J, with 14 bases between. In germline, CDR1 is SGHNT, CDR2 YYREEE (reference sequence). The CDR3 runs 13 residues. Here the CDR3 reads CASRSGLTNEQYF. CDR3 nucleotide sequence: TGTGCCAGCAGAAGCGGACTAACTAACGAGCAGTACTTC.

In this sample, this clonotype turned up many times. The rearrangement joins TRBV27 to TRBJ2-7, with 7 bases identical to TRBD2. Unmatched junction bases numbered 4, after V lost 2 bases and J lost 3 bases. This CDR3 has 14 residues. Per germline, CDR1 MNHEY and CDR2 SMNVEV (reference sequence). In DNA, the CDR3 is TGTGCCAGCAGTTTAAGGGCTAGCGGCTACGAGCAGTACTTC. Protein product: CASSLRASGYEQYF.

This clonotype was picked up many times. The chain carries TRBV4-1 and TRBJ1-1, with TRBD1 identical over 7 bases. Germline V lookup: CDR1 MGHRA, CDR2 YSYEKL. J was trimmed by 2 bases and V by 2 bases; bases with no gene match: 2. The CDR3 extends over 14 amino acids. DNA of the CDR3: TGCGCCAGCAGCCAAAGGGACAGCAACACTGAAGCTTTCTTT. This translates into CASSQRDSNTEAFF.

This clonotype was seen many times. This chain uses TRBV11-2 with TRBJ1-2, with D possibly being TRBD1 (5 bases). Germline V lookup: CDR1 SGHAT, CDR2 FQNNGV. This CDR3 comprises 13 residues. Trimming left V 1 base short and J 4 bases short, with 7 bases between. This chain's CDR3 is CASSLGTSYGYTF. CDR3 sequence (DNA): TGTGCCAGCAGCTTAGGGACAAGCTATGGCTACACCTTC.